The sequence of this T cell receptor (beta chain) was determined in a study of cytomegalovirus exposure and HLA in healthy donors. Trimming removed 5 bases from V and 0 bases from J; junction bases left unmatched: 3. Germline assignment: CDR1 SGHTA and CDR2 FQGTGA. The CDR3 is made up of 15 amino acids. This clone was counted between two and nine times. PCR employed 60 Vbeta and 13 Jbeta primers. Here immunoSEQ multiplex PCR was the method, and the copy in TCRdb shows in-frame clones only, minus some. This table has some 150,000 clones, 80% appearing once. The source of this sequence is a young man in good health and CMV-seronegative. J is TRBJ2-2 and V is TRBV7-3; 7 bases agree with TRBD1. Sequenced material: PBMCs. CDR3 in DNA: TGTGCCAGCAGCCACAGGGGTTCGAACACCGGGGAGCTGTTTTTT. Translation: CASSHRGSNTGELFF.